The T cell receptor beta chain under discussion was sequenced for a study of CD8 T cells in ankylosing spondylitis. General observations from the study: Reportedly, matched ankylosing spondylitis synovial fluid was significantly enriched for disease-linked clones. Reports of some motif variants in reactive arthritis synovial fluid and blood predate this one. What seemed typical of ankylosing spondylitis blood was a TCR beta motif built from several highly homologous variants.

Trimming left V 2 bases short and J 2 bases short, with 8 bases between. The germline gives CDR1 SGHRS, CDR2 YFSETQ. The CDR3 is 14 amino acids. Libraries of TCR beta came from quantitative 5'-RACE with molecular barcodes. TCRdb ran MiXCR on the 5' RACE reads and lists one entry per CDR3 protein. The sample carries 25,000 to 35,000 distinct CDR3 sequences, 11% to 15% recorded once. This clonotype was seen more than once but under ten times. Antigen unknown. The chain uses TRBV5-1 and TRBJ2-1; possibly TRBD1 or TRBD2 for D (5 bases each). The TCR originated in a male donor with ankylosing spondylitis or in good health (not recorded which). Source material: blood. The CDR3 sequence: CASSFEGPYNEQFF. The CDR3 bases are TGCGCCAGCAGCTTCGAGGGGCCCTACAATGAGCAGTTCTTC.